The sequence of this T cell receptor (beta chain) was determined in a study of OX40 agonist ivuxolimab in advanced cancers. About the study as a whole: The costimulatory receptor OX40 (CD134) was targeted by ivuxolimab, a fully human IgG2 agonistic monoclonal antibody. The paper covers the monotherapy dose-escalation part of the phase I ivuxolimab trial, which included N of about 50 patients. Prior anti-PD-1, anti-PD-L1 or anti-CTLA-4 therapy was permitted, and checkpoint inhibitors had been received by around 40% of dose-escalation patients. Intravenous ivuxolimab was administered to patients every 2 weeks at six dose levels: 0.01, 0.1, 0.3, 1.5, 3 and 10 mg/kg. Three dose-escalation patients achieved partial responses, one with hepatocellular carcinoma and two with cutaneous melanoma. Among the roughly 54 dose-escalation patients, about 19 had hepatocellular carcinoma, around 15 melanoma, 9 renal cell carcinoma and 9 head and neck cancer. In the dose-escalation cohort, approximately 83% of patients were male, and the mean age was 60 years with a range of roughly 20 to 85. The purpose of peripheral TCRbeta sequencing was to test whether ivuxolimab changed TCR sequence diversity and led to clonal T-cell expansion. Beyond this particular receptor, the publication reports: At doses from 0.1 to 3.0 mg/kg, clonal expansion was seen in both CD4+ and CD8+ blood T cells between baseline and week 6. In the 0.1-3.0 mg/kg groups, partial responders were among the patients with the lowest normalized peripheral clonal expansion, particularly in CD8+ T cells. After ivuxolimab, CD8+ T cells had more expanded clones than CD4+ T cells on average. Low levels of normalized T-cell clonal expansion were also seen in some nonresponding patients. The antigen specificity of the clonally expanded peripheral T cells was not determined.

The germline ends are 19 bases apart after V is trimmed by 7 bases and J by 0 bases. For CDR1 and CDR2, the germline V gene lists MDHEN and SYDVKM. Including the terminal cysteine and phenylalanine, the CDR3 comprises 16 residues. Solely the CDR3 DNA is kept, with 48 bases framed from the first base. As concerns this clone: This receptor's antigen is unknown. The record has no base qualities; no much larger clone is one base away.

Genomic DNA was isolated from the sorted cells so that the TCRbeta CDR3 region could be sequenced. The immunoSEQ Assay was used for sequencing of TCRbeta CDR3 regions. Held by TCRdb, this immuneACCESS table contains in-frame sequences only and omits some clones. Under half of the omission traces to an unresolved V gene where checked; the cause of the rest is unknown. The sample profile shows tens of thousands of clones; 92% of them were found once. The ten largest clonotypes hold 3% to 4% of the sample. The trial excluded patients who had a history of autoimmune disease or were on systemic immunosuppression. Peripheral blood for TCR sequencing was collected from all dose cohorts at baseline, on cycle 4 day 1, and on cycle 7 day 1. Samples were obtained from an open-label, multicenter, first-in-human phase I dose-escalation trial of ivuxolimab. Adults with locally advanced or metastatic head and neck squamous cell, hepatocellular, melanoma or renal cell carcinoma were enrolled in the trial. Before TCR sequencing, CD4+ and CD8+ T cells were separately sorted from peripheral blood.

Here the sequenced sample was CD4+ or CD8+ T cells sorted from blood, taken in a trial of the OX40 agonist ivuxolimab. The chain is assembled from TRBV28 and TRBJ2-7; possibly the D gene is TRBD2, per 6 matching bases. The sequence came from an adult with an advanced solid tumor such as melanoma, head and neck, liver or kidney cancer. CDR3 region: CASMTPRESSSYEQYF. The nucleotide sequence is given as TGTGCCAGCATGACGCCACGGGAGTCTAGCTCCTACGAGCAGTACTTC.